This T cell receptor beta chain stems from a study of blood T cell repertoires in COVID-19. V was pared by 2 bases and J by 0 bases, with 11 bases between. Germline V gene lookup returns CDR1 SGHNT and CDR2 YYREEE (reference sequence). There are 16 residues in the CDR3. The protocol was immunoSEQ multiplex PCR, while the TCRdb copy is restricted to in-frame clones and leaves out a portion. The sample has roughly 190,000 clones, about four fifths seen once; the top ten hold 10% to 15%. The sequencing input was PBMCs or T cells enriched from blood (not recorded which). The V gene is TRBV5-4, the J gene TRBJ1-4; TRBD1 is a possible D gene (5 bases). The receptor's source is a man aged 35 to 55 who had recovered from COVID-19. The CDR3 region has the DNA TGTGCCAGCAGCTTCGGGGGAATTTCAACTAATGAAAAACTGTTTTTT. It is translated as CASSFGGISTNEKLFF.